The next 15 T cell receptor beta chains were all read from a single sample in a study of human thymus T cells. Profiling relied on immunoSEQ multiplex PCR, and the TCRdb table lists in-frame clones only, not all of them. This sample has 55,000 to 70,000 clones, with roughly 94% found just once. Material: blood. Source of these receptors: a boy younger than two with a congenital heart defect but otherwise immunologically healthy.

In the case of this clone: Because the CDR3's place on the DNA is in doubt, the DNA is left out and the CDR3 is given as listed by TCRdb. This chain uses TRBV21-1 with TRBJ2-5; the table's D call TRBD1 went unverified against the DNA. TRBV21-1 is assigned pseudogene status. The CDR3 comprises 16 residues, both ends counted. CDR3 sequence: CASSNVGQGAEETQYF.

Remarks on this clone: The junction departs from germline at one end; a sequencing error may be responsible. The chain links TRBV5-4 to TRBJ2-7; 8 bases map to TRBD2. CDR3 size: 15 residues. Per germline, CDR1 SGHNT and CDR2 YYREEE (reference sequence). CDR3 sequence: CASSLDSGNSYEQHF. For the CDR3, the DNA is TGTGCCAGCAGCTTGGATAGCGGGAACTCCTACGAGCAGCACTTC.

This chain links TRBV4-2 with TRBJ2-3; 11 bases map to TRBD2. Trimming removed 4 bases from V and 3 bases from J; junction bases left unmatched: 12. The germline gives CDR1 LGHNA, CDR2 YNFKEQ. There are 18 residues in the CDR3. CDR3 DNA sequence: TGTGCCAGCAGCCTCAACAGGCTAGCGGGGGGCAGTACAGATACGCAGTATTTT. This gives the protein CASSLNRLAGGSTDTQYF.

V is TRBV28 and J is TRBJ1-2; tentatively, D is TRBD1 (5 bases). Germline loops: CDR1 MDHEN, CDR2 SYDVKM. This CDR3 contains 14 residues. V shed 3 bases and J shed 6 bases, with 14 bases lying between them. The CDR3 DNA follows: TGTGCCAGCAGTTTTGGGACGTATGAGCATGGCTACACCTTC. Translating gives CASSFGTYEHGYTF.

In DNA, the CDR3 is TGTGCCAGCAGCTTCCGCGACGCACCCTTGGAAGGCTACACCTTC. Its protein is CASSFRDAPLEGYTF. The rearrangement uses TRBV5-4 and TRBJ1-2, with unresolved D. Germline CDR1 SGHNT, CDR2 YYREEE (reference sequence). V was cut by 2 bases and J by 8 bases, with 19 bases left in between. This CDR3 spans 15 amino acids.

V and J are TRBV6-1 and TRBJ2-1; 7 nucleotides match TRBD1. Trimming cost V 11 bases and J 8 bases; bases outside gene matches: 9. CDR1 is MNHNS and CDR2 is SASEGT in the germline V gene. The CDR3 is made up of 12 amino acids. The CDR3 sequence is CAEGGTMDEQFF. The CDR3 DNA reads TGTGCCGAAGGGGGCACGATGGATGAGCAGTTCTTC.

The count of this clone is one. This chain links TRBV28 with TRBJ1-2; tentatively, D is TRBD1 (5 bases). Looked up from germline, CDR1 is MDHEN and CDR2 is SYDVKM. With 3 bases removed from V and 6 bases from J, the gap between germline ends came to 20 bases. The CDR3 sequence is 16 residues long. CDR3 coding DNA: TGTGCCAGCAGTTTTGGAACCCGGGCAGGGTGGGATGGCTACACCTTC. This translates into CASSFGTRAGWDGYTF.

The chain recombines TRBV5-4 with TRBJ2-1; TRBD2 matches at 16 bases. The V gene end was trimmed by 4 bases and the J gene end by 8 bases; junction bases not matched to a gene: 6. Germline V gives CDR1 SGHNT, CDR2 YYREEE (reference sequence). The CDR3 consists of 16 residues. The CDR3 sequence is CASSTGTSGGAYEQFF. The CDR3 DNA sequence: TGTGCCAGCAGCACCGGGACTAGCGGGGGGGCTTATGAGCAGTTCTTC. The full variable domain, with the rest looked up from reference TRBV5-4 and TRBJ2-1, is ETGVTQSPTHLIKTRGQQVTLRCSSQSGHNTVSWYQQALGQGPQFIFQYYREEENGRGNFPPRFSGLQFPNYSSELNVNALELDDSALYLCASSTGTSGGAYEQFFGPGTRLTVL.

V and J are TRBV5-1 and TRBJ2-3, with D perhaps TRBD2 (6 bases). This CDR3 is built from 14 residues. From germline, CDR1 is SGHRS and CDR2 YFSETQ. Trimming stripped 3 bases from V and 0 bases from J, with 8 bases between. In DNA, the CDR3 is TGCGCCAGCAGCTCCGGGACTAGCACAGATACGCAGTATTTT. It translates to CASSSGTSTDTQYF.

This chain links TRBV28 with TRBJ1-3, with 7 bases aligning to TRBD1. Germline CDR1 MDHEN, CDR2 SYDVKM. V was clipped by 5 bases and J by 0 bases; unmatched bases: 7. CDR3 length equals 16 residues. This CDR3 is CASSPYRGPSGNTIYF. CDR3 nucleotide sequence: TGTGCCAGCAGTCCCTACAGGGGACCCTCTGGAAACACCATATATTTT.

The CDR3 sequence is CASSRSRDRYQPQHF. The CDR3, as DNA: TGCGCCAGCAGTCGATCCCGGGACAGATATCAGCCCCAGCATTTT. The chain couples TRBV23-1 to TRBJ1-5; 7 bases match TRBD1. TRBV23-1 has ORF status, its function being uncertain. V gave up 4 bases and J gave up 5 bases; unmatched junction bases: 8. The CDR3 runs 15 residues.

The V call is TRBV7-9, the J call TRBJ1-1; possibly TRBD1 for D (5 bases). The CDR3 runs to 15 residues. Germline CDR1 and CDR2: SEHNR and FQNEAQ (reference sequence). V lost 0 bases, J lost 1 base, and 9 bases lay in between. CDR3 sequence reads: CASSLANTGNTEAFF. CDR3 nucleotide sequence: TGTGCCAGCAGCTTAGCCAACACAGGGAACACTGAAGCTTTCTTT.

The chain recombines TRBV7-2 with TRBJ2-1; D remains unclear. The CDR3 is 12 residues long. Trimming left V 5 bases short and J 15 bases short, with 17 bases between. Germline CDR1 SGHTA, CDR2 FQGNSA. The CDR3 is CASSPRSSAWFF. CDR3 nucleotides: TGTGCCAGCAGCCCCCGTTCTTCGGCGTGGTTCTTC.

V and J are TRBV4-1 and TRBJ2-1; tentatively, D is TRBD1 (6 bases). Trimming shortened V by 1 base and J by 2 bases, and 9 bases separated the two germline ends. CDR3 size: 15 residues. Looked up from germline, CDR1 is MGHRA and CDR2 is YSYEKL. CDR3 sequence reads: CASSQAWGPYNEQFF. CDR3 sequence (DNA): TGCGCCAGCAGCCAAGCCTGGGGGCCCTACAATGAGCAGTTCTTC.

The CDR3 sequence: CASPTTLGTRWDTQYF. The CDR3 nucleotides are TGTGCCAGCCCGACCACTTTGGGGACTAGGTGGGATACGCAGTATTTT. The V gene is TRBV28, the J gene TRBJ2-3; 8 nucleotides line up with TRBD2. The junction had 16 bases not matched to a gene; V was cut back by 8 bases and J by 6 bases. Germline assignment: CDR1 MDHEN and CDR2 SYDVKM. The CDR3 totals 16 residues. Full variable domain (missing parts from reference TRBV28 and TRBJ2-3): DVKVTQSSRYLVKRTGEKVFLECVQDMDHENMFWYRQDPGLGLRLIYFSYDVKMKEKGDIPEGYSVSREKKERFSLILESASTNQTSMYLCASPTTLGTRWDTQYFGPGTRLTVL.